Following are 26 T cell receptor beta chains from one sample sequenced in a study of T-cell reconstitution after alpha-beta-depleted transplantation in children. Preparation of the TCRbeta library used unique molecular identifiers. TCRdb passed the PCR reads through MiXCR, listing each CDR3 protein once. The sample lists about 1,000,000 distinct CDR3 sequences, roughly 29% occurring once. The sequencing here drew on PBMCs, mostly from graft donor cells, taken 360 days after TCRalphabeta/CD19-depleted stem cell transplant. The receptors stem from a boy younger than two who had a stem cell transplant for SCID, so the T cells may come from the graft donor.

This clonotype showed up just a few times. The V call is TRBV2, the J call TRBJ2-6; D is possibly TRBD2 (5 bases). The CDR3 length is 15 residues. V shed 7 bases and J shed 4 bases, with 14 bases lying between them. Germline loops: CDR1 SNHLY, CDR2 FYNNEI. CDR3 sequence: CASKEEVAGANVLTF. The CDR3 coding sequence is TGTGCCAGCAAGGAGGAGGTTGCCGGGGCCAACGTCCTGACTTTC. The variable domain in full, completed from reference TRBV2 and TRBJ2-6, reads EPEVTQTPSHQVTQMGQEVILRCVPISNHLYFYWYRQILGQKVEFLVSFYNNEISEKSEIFDDQFSVERPDGSNFTLKIRSTKLEDSAMYFCASKEEVAGANVLTFGAGSRLTVL.

This chain joins TRBV4-3 and TRBJ2-3; D is ambiguous. Germline V gene sequence: CDR1 LGHNA, CDR2 YSLEER. CDR3 length: 16 residues. V lost 0 bases to trimming and J lost 6 bases, with 16 bases between them. CDR3 residues: CASSQDGPHLLDTQYF. DNA of the CDR3: TGCGCCAGCAGCCAAGACGGACCCCATCTCCTGGATACGCAGTATTTT.

V and J are TRBV28 and TRBJ2-7; no reliable D call. There are 13 residues in the CDR3. Trimming pared 6 bases from V and 7 bases from J, leaving 16 bases between. Germline V gives CDR1 MDHEN, CDR2 SYDVKM. CDR3 nucleotides: TGTGCCAGCAGAGCGATGGGTGGTGGGGAGCAGTACTTC. This sequence encodes CASRAMGGGEQYF. Full variable domain (outside the CDR3, taken from reference TRBV28 and TRBJ2-7): DVKVTQSSRYLVKRTGEKVFLECVQDMDHENMFWYRQDPGLGLRLIYFSYDVKMKEKGDIPEGYSVSREKKERFSLILESASTNQTSMYLCASRAMGGGEQYFGPGTRLTVT.

The CDR3: CATSRIRDRGLRSYEQYF. CDR3 DNA: TGTGCCACCAGCAGAATCCGGGACAGGGGCCTACGATCCTACGAGCAGTACTTC. This chain joins TRBV15 and TRBJ2-7; 10 bases are a match to TRBD1. Per germline, CDR1 LNHNV and CDR2 YYDKDF (reference sequence). The CDR3 sequence is 18 residues long. Trimming removed 2 bases from V and 1 base from J; junction bases left unmatched: 11.

CDR3: CATSSFLTSNTAEAFF. DNA of the CDR3: TGTGCCACCAGCAGTTTTTTGACCTCTAACACTGCTGAAGCTTTCTTT. The chain combines TRBV15 with TRBJ1-1; D not resolved. This CDR3 is 16 amino acids long. CDR1 and CDR2 (germline): LNHNV, YYDKDF (reference sequence). V lost 3 bases, J lost 6 bases, and 20 bases lay in between.

V is TRBV27 and J is TRBJ1-1; possibly TRBD1 for D (5 bases). Germline V gene lookup returns CDR1 MNHEY and CDR2 SMNVEV (reference sequence). This CDR3 has 16 residues. V lost 1 base, J lost 0 bases, and 12 bases lay in between. The CDR3 DNA sequence: TGTGCCAGCAGTTTATTGGGACCCATCATGAACACTGAAGCTTTCTTT. This encodes CASSLLGPIMNTEAFF.

As to this clonotype: One end of the junction does not line up with germline, which may come from a read error. V and J are TRBV6-4 and TRBJ1-1; the D is unclear. CDR3 length: 14 amino acids. In germline, CDR1 is MRHNA, CDR2 SNTAGT. The CDR3 coding sequence is TGTGCCAGCAGTGAGGCGGAGGTGAAGACTGAAGCTTTCTTT. It specifies CASSEAEVKTEAFF.

This clonotype was observed a few times. The rearrangement joins TRBV7-9 to TRBJ2-3; 7 bases align to TRBD1. Germline loops: CDR1 SEHNR, CDR2 FQNEAQ (reference sequence). Trimming removed 0 bases from V and 0 bases from J; junction bases left unmatched: 3. The CDR3 runs 16 residues. Here the CDR3 reads CASSLAPRGSTDTQYF. For the CDR3, the DNA is TGTGCCAGCAGCTTAGCCCCCAGGGGGAGCACAGATACGCAGTATTTT. Combining the CDR3 with reference TRBV7-9 and TRBJ2-3 gives the whole variable domain DTGVSQNPRHKITKRGQNVTFRCDPISEHNRLYWYRQTLGQGPEFLTYFQNEAQLEKSRLLSDRFSAERPKGSFSTLEIQRTEQGDSAMYLCASSLAPRGSTDTQYFGPGTRLTVL.

The genes are TRBV5-1 and TRBJ2-1, with D perhaps matching TRBD1 (6 bases). Germline CDR1 and CDR2: SGHRS and YFSETQ. V was cut by 4 bases and J by 4 bases, with 18 bases left in between. The CDR3 totals 16 residues. The CDR3 loop reads CASSRWVGAQYNEQFF. DNA for the CDR3: TGCGCCAGCAGCCGGTGGGTGGGGGCGCAATACAATGAGCAGTTCTTC.

For the CDR3, the DNA is TGTGCCATCGAGAATTCACCCCTCCACTTT. This codes for CAIENSPLHF. The V gene is TRBV5-6, the J gene TRBJ1-6; D is ambiguous. Trimming shortened V by 9 bases and J by 7 bases, and 5 bases separated the two germline ends. This CDR3 is 10 amino acids long. Germline CDR1 is SGHDT and CDR2 is YYEEEE. Drawing the rest from reference TRBV5-6 and TRBJ1-6, the complete variable domain is DAGVTQSPTHLIKTRGQQVTLRCSPKSGHDTVSWYQQALGQGPQFIFQYYEEEERQRGNFPDRFSGHQFPNYSSELNVNALLLGDSALYLCAIENSPLHFGNGTRLTVT.

The chain employs TRBV12-3 or TRBV12-4 and TRBJ2-3; D may be TRBD2 (6 bases). The CDR3 consists of 15 residues. V dropped 5 bases and J dropped 0 bases, with 12 bases sitting between them. The CDR3 nucleotides read TGTGCCAGCAGTCCCAGGCGGGGCAGCACAGATACGCAGTATTTT. It yields the protein CASSPRRGSTDTQYF.

This sequence joins TRBV6-1 and TRBJ1-1; D ambiguous. CDR3 length: 14 amino acids. Per the germline V gene, CDR1 is MNHNS and CDR2 is SASEGT. V shed 7 bases and J shed 4 bases, with 16 bases lying between them. In nucleotides, the CDR3 is TGTGCCAGCAAGGCGTCGGCGCGGATCACTGAAGCTTTCTTT. Amino acid sequence: CASKASARITEAFF.

This clonotype was observed many times. The chain carries TRBV18 and TRBJ1-5; D gene ambiguous. V shed 2 bases and J shed 5 bases, with 7 bases lying between them. Germline CDR1 KGHSH, CDR2 LQKENI. There are 13 residues in the CDR3. The CDR3 reads CASSPGADQPQHF. The CDR3 nucleotides read TGTGCCAGCTCACCAGGTGCAGATCAGCCCCAGCATTTT.

This clonotype turned up a few times. This chain uses TRBV12-3 or TRBV12-4 with TRBJ1-4; the D gene is possibly TRBD1 (6 bases). Trimming took 6 bases from V and 4 from J, leaving 12 bases between them. CDR3 length: 14 amino acids. The CDR3 DNA reads as TGTGCCAGCAGCACGACAGGAATTAATGAAAAACTGTTTTTT. Its protein product is CASSTTGINEKLFF.

The chain uses TRBV2 and TRBJ1-5, with D uncertain. The V and J ends lost 1 base and 11 bases respectively, with 15 bases between them. The CDR3 is 14 residues long. Per germline, CDR1 SNHLY and CDR2 FYNNEI. CDR3 sequence (DNA): TGTGCCAGCAGTGAAGTAGCCGGGTCGAAGACCCAGCATTTT. The encoded protein is CASSEVAGSKTQHF. The variable domain in full, completed from reference TRBV2 and TRBJ1-5, reads EPEVTQTPSHQVTQMGQEVILRCVPISNHLYFYWYRQILGQKVEFLVSFYNNEISEKSEIFDDQFSVERPDGSNFTLKIRSTKLEDSAMYFCASSEVAGSKTQHFGDGTRLSIL.

This clonotype was counted at least ten times. This CDR3 is CASSPTGTSGGANTGELFF. The CDR3 DNA follows: TGTGCCAGCAGCCCAACCGGGACTAGCGGGGGTGCGAACACCGGGGAGCTGTTTTTT. This chain uses TRBV4-2 with TRBJ2-2; 14 bases map to TRBD2. Germline V gives CDR1 LGHNA, CDR2 YNFKEQ. The V and J ends lost 4 bases and 0 bases, in that order; junction bases with no gene match: 7. The CDR3 is 19 residues long.

V and J are TRBV3-1 and TRBJ2-5, with 8 bases that match TRBD1. This CDR3 is built from 17 residues. V dropped 0 bases and J dropped 2; count of bases not matched to a gene: 8. The germline gives CDR1 LGHDT, CDR2 YNNKEL (reference sequence). The CDR3 DNA reads as TGTGCCAGCAGCCAAGACCTATGGGGACAGGTTCAAGAGACCCAGTACTTC. Translated, it gives CASSQDLWGQVQETQYF.

This clonotype was observed many times. This chain uses TRBV20-1 with TRBJ2-1, with TRBD2 identical over 9 bases. Germline CDR1 is DFQATT and CDR2 is SNEGSKA (reference sequence). The CDR3 is made up of 13 amino acids. DNA of the CDR3: TGCGGGTGGACTAGCGTCTCCTACAATGAGCAGTTCTTC. It translates to CGWTSVSYNEQFF.

The chain recombines TRBV7-9 with TRBJ2-7; the D gene is possibly TRBD1 (5 bases). This CDR3 has 14 residues. The germline V gene has CDR1 SEHNR and CDR2 FQNEAQ (reference sequence). The germline V and J ends were trimmed by 7 bases and 3 bases, with 16 bases remaining between them. CDR3: CASTPSQGLYEQYF. For the CDR3, the DNA is TGTGCCAGCACCCCCTCTCAGGGCCTCTACGAGCAGTACTTC.

Only a few counts were recorded for this clonotype. The V call is TRBV7-8, the J call TRBJ2-7; D is perhaps TRBD1 (7 bases). Germline CDR1 and CDR2: SGHVS and FQNEAQ. The CDR3 is made up of 16 amino acids. The V gene lost 3 bases and the J gene lost 2 bases, with 17 bases spanning the gap. The CDR3 is CASSFEGGQLPYEQYF. The CDR3 DNA sequence: TGTGCCAGCAGCTTCGAGGGGGGACAGCTTCCCTACGAGCAGTACTTC.

The chain carries TRBV20-1 and TRBJ1-5, with unresolved D. Per germline, CDR1 DFQATT and CDR2 SNEGSKA (reference sequence). V was clipped by 2 bases and J by 0 bases, with 5 bases between them. The CDR3 contains 13 residues. In DNA, the CDR3 is TGCAGTGCTAGAAGGAATAGCAATCAGCCCCAGCATTTT. Translating gives CSARRNSNQPQHF.

The V and J genes are TRBV4-2 and TRBJ2-5; D remains ambiguous. Germline values: CDR1 LGHNA, CDR2 YNFKEQ. CDR3 length: 12 amino acids. V gave up 1 base and J gave up 5 bases, with 5 bases separating them. CDR3 sequence (DNA): TGTGCCAGCAGCCAAGGGACGGAGACCCAGTACTTC. It codes for CASSQGTETQYF.

The chain employs TRBV30 and TRBJ2-3, with 7 bases identical to TRBD1. V shed 8 bases, J shed 0 bases, and the junction held 8 bases outside the gene matches. The CDR3 totals 14 residues. Germline V gene sequence: CDR1 GTSNPN, CDR2 SVGIG (reference sequence). CDR3 region: CARGTVISTDTQYF. CDR3 in DNA: TGTGCCCGAGGGACAGTTATAAGCACAGATACGCAGTATTTT.

The table lists this clonotype with a few counts. The J gene is TRBJ1-2, the V gene TRBV20-1, with 8 bases that match TRBD1. J lost 4 bases, V lost 3 bases, and 10 bases had no gene match. The CDR3 has 15 residues. Germline lookup yields CDR1 DFQATT and CDR2 SNEGSKA (reference sequence). Here the CDR3 reads CSASPTGGGGYGYTF. CDR3 bases: TGCAGTGCTAGTCCCACAGGGGGAGGAGGCTATGGCTACACCTTC.

The J gene is TRBJ1-4, the V gene TRBV6-5; D gene unclear. CDR1 and CDR2 from the germline V gene are MNHEY and SVGAGI. Trimming left V 0 bases short and J 6 bases short, with 11 bases between. This CDR3 region has 15 residues. This CDR3 reads CASSYSGIGDEKLFF. CDR3 nucleotide sequence: TGTGCCAGCAGTTACTCGGGTATTGGCGATGAAAAACTGTTTTTT.

In its sample, this clonotype was seen a few times. The V call is TRBV29-1, the J call TRBJ2-3; TRBD2 agrees at 10 bases. The CDR3 contains 16 residues. The V segment lost 2 bases and the J segment 7 bases; nucleotides outside the gene matches: 12. From germline, CDR1 is SQVTM and CDR2 ANQGSEA. DNA of the CDR3: TGCAGCGTTGAATCGCCGGGGACTAGCGCTTTGAATACGCAGTATTTT. Translated: CSVESPGTSALNTQYF.